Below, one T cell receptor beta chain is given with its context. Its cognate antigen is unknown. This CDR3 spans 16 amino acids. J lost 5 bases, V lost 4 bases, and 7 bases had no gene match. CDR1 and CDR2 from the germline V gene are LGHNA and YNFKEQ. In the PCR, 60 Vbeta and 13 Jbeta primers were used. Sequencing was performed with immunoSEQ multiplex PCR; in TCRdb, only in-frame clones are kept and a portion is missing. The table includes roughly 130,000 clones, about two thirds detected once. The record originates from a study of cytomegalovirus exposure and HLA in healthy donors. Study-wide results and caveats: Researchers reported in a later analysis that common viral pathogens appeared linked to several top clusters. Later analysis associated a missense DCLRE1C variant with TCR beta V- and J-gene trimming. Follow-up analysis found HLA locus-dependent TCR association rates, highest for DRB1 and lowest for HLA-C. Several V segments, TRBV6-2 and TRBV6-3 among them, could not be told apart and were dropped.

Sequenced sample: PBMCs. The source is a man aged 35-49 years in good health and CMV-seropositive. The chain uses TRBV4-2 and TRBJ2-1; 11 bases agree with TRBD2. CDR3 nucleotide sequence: TGTGCCAGCAGCCCCCGACTAGCGGGGCCCCACAATGAGCAGTTCTTC. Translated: CASSPRLAGPHNEQFF.